The present TCR beta chain was sequenced within a study of metastatic and nonmetastatic thyroid tumors. About the study: Thyroid patients, malignant and benign, had repertoires compared across blood and tumor or nodule tissue.

Germline lookup yields CDR1 SGHVS and CDR2 FQNEAQ. CDR3 length: 15 residues. Between the trimmed V and J ends, which lost 5 bases and 6 bases, there was a span of 20 bases. This clone has at least ten counts. Its target is unknown. TCRdb reassembled clones from the PCR reads with MiXCR. Of 22,000 or so clones listed, around 15% were seen once; the top ten hold 38%. Findings and caveats of the study: Compared with benign nodules, malignant thyroid tumors were reported to have significantly higher TCR beta diversity in both blood and tumor.

Every patient underwent thyroid surgery untreated. This TCR was sampled from a female donor with papillary thyroid cancer or a benign thyroid nodule (not recorded which). Some clones in this sample may be carry-over from other donors' samples. The V and J genes are TRBV7-8 and TRBJ2-7; TRBD1 might be the D (6 bases). Material: blood. The CDR3 DNA reads TGTGCCAGCAGCCCTCAGGGGACCGCCCCGGGCGAGCAGTACTTC. Translating gives CASSPQGTAPGEQYF.